The TCR beta chain under discussion was sequenced for a study of blood T cell repertoires in COVID-19. Study context: Sources were T cells, B-cell-depleted T cells, or PBMCs; the material itself was cDNA or gDNA.

Some clones are missing from TCRdb's copy, which holds only in-frame ones; the method was immunoSEQ multiplex PCR. The data contain 110,000 or so clones, 65% to 85% of them singletons. Trimming left V 3 bases short and J 5 bases short, with 10 bases between. The germline CDR1 and CDR2 sequences are SGHVS and FNYEAQ. CDR3 length equals 13 residues. The receptor comes from a man aged 45-65 years with acute or convalescent COVID-19. The sample was peripheral blood. This chain links TRBV7-6 with TRBJ1-2; D might be TRBD1 (5 bases). The CDR3 DNA is TGTGCCAGCAGCTTCGGCAGGGAATATGGCTACACCTTC. Translating gives CASSFGREYGYTF.